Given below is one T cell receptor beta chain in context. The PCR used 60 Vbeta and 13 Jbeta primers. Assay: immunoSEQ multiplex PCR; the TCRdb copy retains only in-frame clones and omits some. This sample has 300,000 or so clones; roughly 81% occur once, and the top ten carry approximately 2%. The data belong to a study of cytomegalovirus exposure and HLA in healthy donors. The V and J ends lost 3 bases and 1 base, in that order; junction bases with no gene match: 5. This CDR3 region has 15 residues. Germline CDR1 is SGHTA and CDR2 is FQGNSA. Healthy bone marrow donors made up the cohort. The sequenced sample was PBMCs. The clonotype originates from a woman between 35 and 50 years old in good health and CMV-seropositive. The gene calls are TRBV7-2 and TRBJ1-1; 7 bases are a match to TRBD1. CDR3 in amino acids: CASSFRQGGNTEAFF. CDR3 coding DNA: TGTGCCAGCAGCTTCAGACAGGGCGGGAACACTGAAGCTTTCTTT.